This T cell receptor (beta chain) was identified during a study of T cell responses to AZD1222 COVID-19 vaccine. The CDR3 totals 13 residues. Germline CDR1 reads SGHKS; CDR2 reads YYEKEE (reference sequence). V was pared by 4 bases and J by 5 bases, with 12 bases between. Remarks on this clone: Its target is unknown.

Repertoires were generated with immunoSEQ multiplex PCR, while TCRdb's copy carries only in-frame clones and drops some. The table shows about 60,000 clones, with approximately 89% occurring only once. Study results and caveats: Variant regions that are unmutated are reportedly the target of nearly half of spike-specific TCRs. Spike-specific TCR breadth rose after two AZD1222 doses, and depth rose as well. Clonal diversity may have been underestimated in mostly white British donors. All repertoire sampling was performed exclusively after the peak T cell response.

The TCR was taken from an adult in good health. This chain connects TRBV5-5 to TRBJ1-2; D may be TRBD1 (6 bases). The starting material was peripheral blood, obtained on day 0 of MenACWY control vaccination. CDR3 amino acids: CASSTPDRYGYTF. The DNA of the CDR3 is TGTGCCAGCAGCACCCCGGACAGATATGGCTACACCTTC. Together with reference TRBV5-5 and TRBJ1-2, the CDR3 gives the full variable domain: DAGVTQSPTHLIKTRGQQVTLRCSPISGHKSVSWYQQVLGQGPQFIFQYYEKEERGRGNFPDRFSARQFPNYSSELNVNALLLGDSALYLCASSTPDRYGYTFGSGTRLTVV.